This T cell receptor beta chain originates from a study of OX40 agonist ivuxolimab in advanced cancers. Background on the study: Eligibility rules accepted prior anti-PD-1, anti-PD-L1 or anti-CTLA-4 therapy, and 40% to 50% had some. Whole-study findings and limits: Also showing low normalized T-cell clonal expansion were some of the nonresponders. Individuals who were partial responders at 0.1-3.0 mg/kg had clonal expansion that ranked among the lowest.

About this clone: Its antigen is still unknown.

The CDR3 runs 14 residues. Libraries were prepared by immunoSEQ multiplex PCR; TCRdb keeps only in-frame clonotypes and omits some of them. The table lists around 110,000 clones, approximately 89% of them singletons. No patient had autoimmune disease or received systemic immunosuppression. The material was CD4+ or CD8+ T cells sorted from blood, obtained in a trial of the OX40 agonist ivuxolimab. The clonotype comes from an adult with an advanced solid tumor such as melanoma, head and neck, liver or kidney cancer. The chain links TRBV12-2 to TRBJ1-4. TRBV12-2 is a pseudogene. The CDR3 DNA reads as TGTGCAAGTCTCCCTAGGCCCATGGGTGAAAAACTGTTTTTT. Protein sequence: CASLPRPMGEKLFF.